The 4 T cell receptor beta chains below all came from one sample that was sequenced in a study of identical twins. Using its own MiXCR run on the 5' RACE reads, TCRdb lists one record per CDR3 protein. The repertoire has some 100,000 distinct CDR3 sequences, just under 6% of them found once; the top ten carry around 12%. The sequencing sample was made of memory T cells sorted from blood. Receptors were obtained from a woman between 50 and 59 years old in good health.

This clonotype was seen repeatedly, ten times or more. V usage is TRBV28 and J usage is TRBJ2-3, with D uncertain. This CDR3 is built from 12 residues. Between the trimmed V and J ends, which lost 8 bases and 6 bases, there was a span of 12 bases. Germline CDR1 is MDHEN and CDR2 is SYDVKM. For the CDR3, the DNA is TGTGCCAGCGGGGTGCGCGCTGATACGCAGTATTTT. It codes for CASGVRADTQYF.

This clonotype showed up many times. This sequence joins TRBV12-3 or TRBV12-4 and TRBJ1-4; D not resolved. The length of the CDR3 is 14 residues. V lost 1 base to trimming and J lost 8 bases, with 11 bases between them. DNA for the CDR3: TGTGCCAGCAGTTTAGGAGGGATCGGCGAAAAACTGTTTTTT. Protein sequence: CASSLGGIGEKLFF.

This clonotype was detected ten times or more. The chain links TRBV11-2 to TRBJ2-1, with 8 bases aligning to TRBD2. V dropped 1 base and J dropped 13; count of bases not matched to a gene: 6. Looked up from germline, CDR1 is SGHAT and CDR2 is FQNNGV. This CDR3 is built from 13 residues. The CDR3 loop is CASSLGVAGGQFF. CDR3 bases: TGTGCCAGCAGCTTAGGGGTTGCGGGAGGTCAGTTCTTC.

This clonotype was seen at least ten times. For the CDR3, the DNA is TGCGCCAGCAGACTGGGACAAAAGAACACTGAAGCTTTCTTT. Translated: CASRLGQKNTEAFF. This sequence joins TRBV5-1 and TRBJ1-1, with D possibly being TRBD1 (6 bases). Germline CDR1 and CDR2: SGHRS and YFSETQ. The CDR3 sequence is 14 residues long. Trimming removed 5 bases from V and 1 base from J, with 12 bases in between.